This record covers a single T cell receptor beta chain. No antigen is known for it. Trimming took off 1 base at V and 4 bases at J, with 8 bases between the two ends. The germline V gene has CDR1 SGHRS and CDR2 YFSETQ. CDR3 length equals 13 residues. This record comes from a study of cytomegalovirus exposure and HLA in healthy donors. Overall study context: Out of approximately 170 million T cells, an earlier analysis found fewer than 140 million unique TCR beta sequences in total.

The PCR was carried out with 60 Vbeta primers and 13 Jbeta primers. The protocol was immunoSEQ multiplex PCR, while the TCRdb copy is restricted to in-frame clones and leaves out a portion. The table records about 130,000 clones, about three quarters of them present only once. Study findings and constraints: Later analysis suggested links between common viral pathogens and several top significant clusters. Available immune exposure information covered CMV serostatus only. An analysis was carried out at a later point. It showed that HLA-associated TCR beta chains were more clonally expanded than equally common non-associated chains.

The chain links TRBV5-1 to TRBJ1-2, with D possibly TRBD1 on 6 matching bases. Sequenced sample: PBMCs. The sequence came from a woman aged 60-75 years in good health and CMV-seropositive. The CDR3 bases are TGCGCCAGCAGCTTGACAGGGTCCTATGGCTACACCTTC. It codes for CASSLTGSYGYTF.